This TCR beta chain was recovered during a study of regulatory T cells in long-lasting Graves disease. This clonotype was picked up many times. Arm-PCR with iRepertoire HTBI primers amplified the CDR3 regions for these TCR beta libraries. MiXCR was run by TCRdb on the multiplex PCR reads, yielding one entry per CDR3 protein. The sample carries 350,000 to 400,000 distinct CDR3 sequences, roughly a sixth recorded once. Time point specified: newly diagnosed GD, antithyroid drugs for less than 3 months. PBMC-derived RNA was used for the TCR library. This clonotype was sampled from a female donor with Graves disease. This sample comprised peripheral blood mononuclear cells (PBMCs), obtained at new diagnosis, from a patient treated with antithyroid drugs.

The CDR3 region is CSVDKGRSEAFF. CDR3 DNA sequence: TGCAGCGTTGATAAGGGACGAAGTGAAGCTTTCTTT. V gene TRBV29-1 combines with J gene TRBJ1-1; possibly TRBD1 for D (5 bases). Germline loops: CDR1 SQVTM, CDR2 ANQGSEA. The CDR3 runs 12 residues. V lost 3 bases, J lost 7 bases, and 12 bases lay in between. Supplemented by reference TRBV29-1 and TRBJ1-1, the full variable domain reads SAVISQKPSRDICQRGTSLTIQCQVDSQVTMMFWYRQQPGQSLTLIATANQGSEATYESGFVIDKFPISRPNLTFSTLTVSNMSPEDSSIYLCSVDKGRSEAFFGQGTRLTVV.